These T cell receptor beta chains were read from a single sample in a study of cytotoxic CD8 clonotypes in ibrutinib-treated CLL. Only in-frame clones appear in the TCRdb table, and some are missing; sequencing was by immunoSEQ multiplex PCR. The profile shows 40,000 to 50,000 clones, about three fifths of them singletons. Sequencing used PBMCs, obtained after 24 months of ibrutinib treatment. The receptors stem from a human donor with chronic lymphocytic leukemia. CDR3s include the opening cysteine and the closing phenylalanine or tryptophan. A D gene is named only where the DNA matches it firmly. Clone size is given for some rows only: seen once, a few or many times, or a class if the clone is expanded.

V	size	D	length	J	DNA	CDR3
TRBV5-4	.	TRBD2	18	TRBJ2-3	TGTGCCAGCAGCCCCAAACCGACTAGCGGGGGGGGCACAGATACGCAGTATTTT	CASSPKPTSGGGTDTQYF
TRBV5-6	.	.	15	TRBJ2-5	TGTGCCAGCAGCTTGGCCGGCAGGGAAAAAGAGACCCAGTACTTC	CASSLAGREKETQYF
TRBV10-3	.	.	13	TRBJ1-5	TGTGCCATCACCGGGGGAAGCAATCAGCCCCAGCATTTT	CAITGGSNQPQHF
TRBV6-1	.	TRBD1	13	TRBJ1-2	TGTGCCAGCAGTAACAGGGGCTCGCGTGGCTACACCTTC	CASSNRGSRGYTF
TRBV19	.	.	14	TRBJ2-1	TGTGCCAGTTCCCCTTCCCCTTCGACAATTAGGCAGTTCTTC	CASSPSPSTIRQFF
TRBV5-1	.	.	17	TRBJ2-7	TGCGCCAGCAGCTTAGGAACTAAGGTTTTAAAATCCTACGAGCAGTACTTC	CASSLGTKVLKSYEQYF
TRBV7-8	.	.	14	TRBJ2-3	TGTGCCAGCAGCTTAGTGGTCCCCACAGATACGCAGTATTTT	CASSLVVPTDTQYF
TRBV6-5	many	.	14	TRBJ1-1	TGTGCCAGCAGTTACATGAGCATGGGGACTGAAGCTTTCTTT	CASSYMSMGTEAFF
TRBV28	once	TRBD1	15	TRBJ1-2	TGTGCCAGCAGTTACTCCGGGACAGGACTCTATGGCTACACCTTC	CASSYSGTGLYGYTF
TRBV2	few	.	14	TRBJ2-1	TGTGCCAGCAGGGAGGACGGCCACACAAATGAGCAGTTCTTC	CASREDGHTNEQFF
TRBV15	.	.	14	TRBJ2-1	TGTGCCACCAGCATACAGGGTCCACCTAATGAGCAGTTCTTC	CATSIQGPPNEQFF
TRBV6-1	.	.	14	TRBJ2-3	TGTGCCACCCTCCGAGCCCCGGGGGCAGATACGCAGTATTTT	CATLRAPGADTQYF
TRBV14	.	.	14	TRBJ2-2	TGTGCCAGCAGCCAAGTGTCGGGGTTCGGGGAGCTGTTTTTT	CASSQVSGFGELFF
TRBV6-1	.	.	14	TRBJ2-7	TGTGCCAGCAGCCCTAATAATATTGGGGACGAGCAGTACTTC	CASSPNNIGDEQYF
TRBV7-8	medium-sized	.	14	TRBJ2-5	TGTGCCAGTAAATCAAACTTGGGGGAAGAGACCCAGTACTTC	CASKSNLGEETQYF
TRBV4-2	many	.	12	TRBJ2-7	TGTGCCAGCAGCCCGGCGGTGGAAGAGCAGTACTTC	CASSPAVEEQYF
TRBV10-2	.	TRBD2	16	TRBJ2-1	TGCGCCAGCAGTGAGCCTACCTTGGGGGGGTGGGTTGAGCAGTTCTTC	CASSEPTLGGWVEQFF
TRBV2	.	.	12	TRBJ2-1	TGTGCCAGCAGTGTCATGACAAATGAGCAGTTCTTC	CASSVMTNEQFF
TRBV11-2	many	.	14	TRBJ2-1	TGTGCCAGCAGCTTACAGGCCATAGCCAATGAGCAGTTCTTC	CASSLQAIANEQFF
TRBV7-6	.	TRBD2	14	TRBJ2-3	TGTGCCAGCAGCCCGGGAGGGAGCACAGATACGCAGTATTTT	CASSPGGSTDTQYF
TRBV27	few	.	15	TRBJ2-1	TGTGCCAGCAGTTTATTGGGCAGGCCTAACAATGAGCAGTTCTTC	CASSLLGRPNNEQFF
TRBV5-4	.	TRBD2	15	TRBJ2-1	TGCGCCAGCGCCCTACTAGCGGGCTCCTACAATGAGCAGTTCTTC	CASALLAGSYNEQFF
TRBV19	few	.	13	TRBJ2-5	TGTGCCAGTAGTAGGGGTGGTGGCGAGACCCAGTACTTC	CASSRGGGETQYF
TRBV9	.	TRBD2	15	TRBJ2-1	TGTGCCAGCAGCCCGCGGGGGTTTACTTACAATGAGCAGTTCTTC	CASSPRGFTYNEQFF
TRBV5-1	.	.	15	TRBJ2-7	TGTGCCAGCAGCTTGGGGTCTGAGCCCCCCTACGAGCAGTACTTC	CASSLGSEPPYEQYF
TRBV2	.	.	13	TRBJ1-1	TGTGCCAGCAGAAGGGGGAGAGACACTGAAGCTTTCTTT	CASRRGRDTEAFF
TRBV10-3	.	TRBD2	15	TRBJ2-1	TGTGCCATCAGTAGCGGGGGGCCCACATACAATGAGCAGTTCTTC	CAISSGGPTYNEQFF
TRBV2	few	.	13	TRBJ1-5	TGTGCCAGCACCGGGGGGCCAGGGCAGCCCCAGCATTTT	CASTGGPGQPQHF
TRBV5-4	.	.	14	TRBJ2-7	TGTGCCAGCACATCCGGGACGGTCTCCTACGAGCAGTACTTC	CASTSGTVSYEQYF
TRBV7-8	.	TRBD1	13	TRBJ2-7	TGTGCCAGCAGCTGGGACAGTGCCTACGAGCAGTACTTC	CASSWDSAYEQYF
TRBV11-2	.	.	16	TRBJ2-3	TGTGCCACGTCCCCCCGAGGAGGGGCCGGCACAGATACGCAGTATTTT	CATSPRGGAGTDTQYF
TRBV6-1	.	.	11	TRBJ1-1	TGTGCCAGCAGTGTCCACACTGAAGCTTTCTTT	CASSVHTEAFF
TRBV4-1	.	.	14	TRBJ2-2	TGCGCCAGCAGGGGTTGGGAGAACACCGGGGAGCTGTTTTTT	CASRGWENTGELFF